The rows below give T cell receptor beta chains drawn from one sample of a study of blood T cell repertoires in COVID-19. Generated by immunoSEQ multiplex PCR, the TCRdb table keeps only in-frame clones and is missing some. The table includes 52,000 or so clones, 86% detected once. The sequenced sample was peripheral blood. The source of these receptors is an elderly man with acute or convalescent COVID-19. The conserved cysteine and the conserved F or W are not part of the CDR3 here. The D gene is left open where the match is weak.

TRBD1 | TRBJ2-4 | TRBV7-2 | ASSVRGFDKNIQY
- | TRBJ2-6 | TRBV4-3 | ASSPARDTLSGANVLT
TRBD1 | TRBJ1-2 | TRBV5-8 | ASSLNRGRRGYT
- | TRBJ2-5 | TRBV7-3 | ASSLKPGGVGTQY
TRBD1 | TRBJ1-1 | TRBV30 | AWSVRSTGSTEAF
- | TRBJ1-4 | TRBV5-6 | ASSLAGVGEKLF
- | TRBJ1-3 | TRBV5-1 | ASSLGGNTIY
TRBD2 | TRBJ2-7 | TRBV10-3 | AISGGGISSYEQY
- | TRBJ2-1 | TRBV7-2 | ASSPEASSYNEQF
TRBD1 | TRBJ2-7 | TRBV5-1 | ASSGGQENEQY
TRBD1 | TRBJ1-5 | TRBV6-6 | ASRDRGRDQPQH
TRBD2 | TRBJ2-3 | TRBV11-2 | ASSAGLAGNLDTQY
TRBD2 | TRBJ2-1 | TRBV19 | ASSGGVGSYNEQF
TRBD2 | TRBJ2-1 | TRBV5-1 | ASKELAGGGEQF
- | TRBJ2-1 | TRBV5-1 | ASSLSPTTYNEQF
- | TRBJ1-2 | TRBV3-1/TRBV3-2 | ASSQRQGTGYT
- | TRBJ1-6 | TRBV6-5 | ASKGGAHNSPLH
- | TRBJ1-1 | TRBV19 | ACGGLWATEAF
- | TRBJ2-2 | TRBV19 | ASSLGTFTGELF
TRBD1 | TRBJ1-3 | TRBV19 | ASSRQGTGNTIY
- | TRBJ2-6 | TRBV3-1/TRBV3-2 | ASSHPSSGANVLT
TRBD2 | TRBJ2-1 | TRBV10-3 | AIKGTSNLHEQF
- | TRBJ1-2 | TRBV29-1 | SVTLQGGGYT
TRBD1 | TRBJ2-1 | TRBV9 | ASSLDRAGYNEQF
- | TRBJ2-2 | TRBV11-3 | ASSLDHRLNTGELF
- | TRBJ2-3 | TRBV6-5 | ASSYGAALGQY
- | TRBJ2-1 | TRBV20-1 | SALHSEQF
TRBD1 | TRBJ2-6 | TRBV5-4 | ASSPGQGPGANVLT
TRBD1 | TRBJ1-5 | TRBV19 | ASSIGTGSNQPQH
- | TRBJ2-5 | TRBV7-9 | ASSLGSGQETQY
TRBD1 | TRBJ1-5 | TRBV11-2 | ASSLDLGQGVNSNQPQH
TRBD2 | TRBJ2-3 | TRBV5-1 | ASSSNSGGRTDTQY
TRBD1 | TRBJ1-1 | TRBV30 | AYYRGWTEAF
TRBD2 | TRBJ2-7 | TRBV6-5 | ASSPRLAGGYEQY
- | TRBJ2-6 | TRBV7-2 | ASSLTTGLLSGANVLT
- | TRBJ1-2 | TRBV29-1 | SVEVELSSNGYT
- | TRBJ2-3 | TRBV19 | ASSVGLLDTQY
TRBD2 | TRBJ2-5 | TRBV5-1 | ASSLAGGLETQY
TRBD1 | TRBJ1-4 | TRBV27 | ASSLLGQGNEKLF
TRBD1 | TRBJ1-1 | TRBV13 | ASSSGQGGRGTEAF
TRBD1 | TRBJ1-2 | TRBV19 | ASSPRQGANGYT
TRBD1 | TRBJ1-6 | TRBV10-3 | AISWDRENSPLH
- | TRBJ1-5 | TRBV5-1 | ASSSGVNSNQPQH
- | TRBJ1-1 | TRBV5-1 | ASSRRPGMNTEAF
- | TRBJ2-7 | TRBV5-1 | ASSPRGQGRDEQY
- | TRBJ2-3 | TRBV23-1 | ASSQSRQVSTDTQY
- | TRBJ2-2 | TRBV9 | ASSVMSGAGELF
TRBD1 | TRBJ2-5 | TRBV24-1 | ATSNRGGETQY
- | TRBJ1-2 | TRBV7-8 | ASSLDGGLDYGYT
- | TRBJ2-7 | TRBV12-3/TRBV12-4 | ASGGTPYEQY
- | TRBJ2-7 | TRBV5-1 | ASSLEYISQGQY
- | TRBJ2-3 | TRBV7-9 | ASSLREYTDTQY
- | TRBJ1-5 | TRBV5-1 | ASSLESRDNQPQH
TRBD2 | TRBJ2-5 | TRBV7-8 | ASSSLAGGPGETQY
- | TRBJ2-3 | TRBV5-5 | ASSLGAGFSDTQY
- | TRBJ1-6 | TRBV4-1 | ASSQDPGSPLH
TRBD1 | TRBJ2-2 | TRBV24-1 | ATSPGGANTGELF
- | TRBJ1-2 | TRBV5-1 | ASSLGQGTANYGYT
- | TRBJ1-5 | TRBV4-1 | ASSHEPGPNQPQH
TRBD1 | TRBJ2-7 | TRBV19 | ASSITGTGVYEQY